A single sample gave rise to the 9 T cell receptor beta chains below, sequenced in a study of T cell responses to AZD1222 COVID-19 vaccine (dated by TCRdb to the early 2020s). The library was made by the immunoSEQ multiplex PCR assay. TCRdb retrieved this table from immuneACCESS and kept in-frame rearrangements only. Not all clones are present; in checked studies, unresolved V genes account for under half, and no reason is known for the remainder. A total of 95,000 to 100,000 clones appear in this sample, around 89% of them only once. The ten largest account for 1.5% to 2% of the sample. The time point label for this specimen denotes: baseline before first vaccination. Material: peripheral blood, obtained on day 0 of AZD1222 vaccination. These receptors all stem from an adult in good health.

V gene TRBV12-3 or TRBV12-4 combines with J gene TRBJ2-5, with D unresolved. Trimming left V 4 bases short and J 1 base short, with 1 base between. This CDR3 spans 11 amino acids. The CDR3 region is CASSSQETQYF. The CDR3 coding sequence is TGTGCCAGCAGTTCCCAAGAGACCCAGTACTTC.

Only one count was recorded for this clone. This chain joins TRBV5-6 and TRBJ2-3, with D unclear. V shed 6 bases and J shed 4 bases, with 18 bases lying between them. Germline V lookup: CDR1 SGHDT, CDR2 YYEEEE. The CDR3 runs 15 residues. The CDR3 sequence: CASNTIGRWADTQYF. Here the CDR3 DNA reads TGTGCCAGCAACACAATTGGGCGGTGGGCAGATACGCAGTATTTT. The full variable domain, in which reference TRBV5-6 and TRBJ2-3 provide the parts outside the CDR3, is DAGVTQSPTHLIKTRGQQVTLRCSPKSGHDTVSWYQQALGQGPQFIFQYYEEEERQRGNFPDRFSGHQFPNYSSELNVNALLLGDSALYLCASNTIGRWADTQYFGPGTRLTVL.

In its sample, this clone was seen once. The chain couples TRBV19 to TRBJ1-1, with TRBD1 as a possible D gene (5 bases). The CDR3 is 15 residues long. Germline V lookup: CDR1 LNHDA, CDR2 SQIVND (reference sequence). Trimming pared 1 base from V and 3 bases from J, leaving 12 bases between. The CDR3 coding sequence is TGTGCCAGTAGTATAGTTGAGGGGCCTGACACTGAAGCTTTCTTT. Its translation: CASSIVEGPDTEAFF.

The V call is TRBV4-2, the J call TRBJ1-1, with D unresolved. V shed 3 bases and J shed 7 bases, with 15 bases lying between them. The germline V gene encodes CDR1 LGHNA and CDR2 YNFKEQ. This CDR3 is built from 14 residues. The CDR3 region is CASSQPGPGNEAFF. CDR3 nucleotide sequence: TGTGCCAGCAGCCAGCCCGGTCCAGGAAATGAAGCTTTCTTT.

The CDR3 loop reads CASSPPRGGPYGYTF. DNA for the CDR3: TGTGCCAGCTCACCACCCAGAGGGGGCCCCTATGGCTACACCTTC. The V and J genes are TRBV18 and TRBJ1-2, with 7 bases lining up with TRBD1. Unmatched junction bases numbered 5, after V lost 0 bases and J lost 4 bases. This CDR3 has 15 residues. Germline V gene data show CDR1 as KGHSH and CDR2 as LQKENI.

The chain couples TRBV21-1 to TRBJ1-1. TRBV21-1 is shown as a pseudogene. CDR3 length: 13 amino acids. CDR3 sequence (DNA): TGTGCCAGCAACGCGGGGCAGAACACTGAAGCTTTCTTT. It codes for CASNAGQNTEAFF.

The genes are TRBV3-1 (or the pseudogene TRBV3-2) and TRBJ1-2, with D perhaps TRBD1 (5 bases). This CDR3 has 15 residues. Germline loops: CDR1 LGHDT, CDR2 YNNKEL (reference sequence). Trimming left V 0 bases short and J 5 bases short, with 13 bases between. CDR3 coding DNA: TGTGCCAGCAGCCAAGAATACGGGGCAAGTTATGGCTACACCTTC. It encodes CASSQEYGASYGYTF.

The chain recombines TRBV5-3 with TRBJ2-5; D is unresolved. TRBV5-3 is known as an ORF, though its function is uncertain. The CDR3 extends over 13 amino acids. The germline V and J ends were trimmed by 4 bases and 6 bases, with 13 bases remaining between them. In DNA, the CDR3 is TGTGCCAGAAGCCCTCGTTGGCGGAAGACCCAGTACTTC. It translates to CARSPRWRKTQYF.

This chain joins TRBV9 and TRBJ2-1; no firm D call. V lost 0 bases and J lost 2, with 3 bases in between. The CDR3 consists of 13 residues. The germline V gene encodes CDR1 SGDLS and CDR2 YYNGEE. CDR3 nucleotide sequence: TGTGCCAGCAGCGTAGCCCCCTACAATGAGCAGTTCTTC. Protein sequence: CASSVAPYNEQFF.